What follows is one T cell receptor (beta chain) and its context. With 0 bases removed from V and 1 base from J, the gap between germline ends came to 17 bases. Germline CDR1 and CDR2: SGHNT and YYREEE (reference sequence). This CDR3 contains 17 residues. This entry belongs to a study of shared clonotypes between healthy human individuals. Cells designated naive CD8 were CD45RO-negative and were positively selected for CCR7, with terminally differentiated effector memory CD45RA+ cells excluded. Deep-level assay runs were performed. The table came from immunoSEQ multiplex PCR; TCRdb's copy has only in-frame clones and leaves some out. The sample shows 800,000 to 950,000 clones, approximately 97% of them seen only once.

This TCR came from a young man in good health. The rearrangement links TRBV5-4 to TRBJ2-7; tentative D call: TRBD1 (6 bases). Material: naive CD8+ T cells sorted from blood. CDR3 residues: CASSLGPGTSYSYEQYF. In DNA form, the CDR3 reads TGTGCCAGCAGCTTGGGGCCCGGGACATCATATTCCTACGAGCAGTACTTC.